The 24 T cell receptor beta chains reported below all come from one sample, sequenced in a study of blood T cell repertoires in COVID-19. The data were produced by immunoSEQ multiplex PCR, yet TCRdb's version contains in-frame clones alone and is incomplete. Of approximately 120,000 clones listed, 83% are singletons. The sequencing input was PBMCs or T cells enriched from blood (not recorded which). These TCRs come from a man aged 25 to 40 who had recovered from COVID-19.

CDR3 bases: TGTGCCAGCAGCCACGGAGACACTGAAGCTTTCTTT. Residues: CASSHGDTEAFF. The chain recombines TRBV28 with TRBJ1-1, with no clear D. The V and J ends lost 6 bases and 3 bases respectively, with 8 bases between them. The CDR3 loop spans 12 amino acids. The germline gives CDR1 MDHEN, CDR2 SYDVKM.

The CDR3 DNA reads TGTGCCAGCACCGGGGGGAATTCACCCCTCCACTTT. Its translation: CASTGGNSPLHF. The genes are TRBV28 and TRBJ1-6; D is possibly TRBD1 (5 bases). Germline assignment: CDR1 MDHEN and CDR2 SYDVKM. This CDR3 has 12 residues. Trimming shortened V by 7 bases and J by 7 bases, and 8 bases separated the two germline ends.

The chain combines TRBV6-5 with TRBJ2-3, with D maybe TRBD1 (5 bases). Germline V CDR1 and CDR2: MNHEY, SVGAGI. V dropped 10 bases and J dropped 4 bases, with 15 bases sitting between them. The CDR3 has 13 amino acids. The CDR3, as DNA: TGTGCCACCAAGCCCCCAGGGCCAGATACGCAGTATTTT. Translation gives CATKPPGPDTQYF.

This clone was counted a single time. The V call is TRBV12-3 or TRBV12-4, the J call TRBJ2-7, with D maybe TRBD2 (6 bases). Trimming cost V 3 bases and J 2 bases, with 8 bases left between them. The CDR3 runs 13 residues. CDR3 in DNA: TGTGCCAGCAGTTTTGGGGGGACCTACGAGCAGTACTTC. This codes for CASSFGGTYEQYF.

V is TRBV28 and J is TRBJ2-5, with TRBD2 matching 7 bases. V gave up 2 bases and J gave up 5 bases; unmatched junction bases: 5. CDR3 size: 14 residues. Per germline, CDR1 MDHEN and CDR2 SYDVKM. The CDR3 DNA follows: TGTGCCAGCAGTTTAGGTGGGAGGGCGGAGACCCAGTACTTC. This translates into CASSLGGRAETQYF.

This clone was recorded only once. The chain uses TRBV7-9 and TRBJ2-5; D may be TRBD2 (5 bases). Germline loops: CDR1 SEHNR, CDR2 FQNEAQ (reference sequence). This CDR3 is built from 15 residues. Trimming left V 4 bases short and J 5 bases short, with 17 bases between. CDR3 protein: CASSSGGVGLETQYF. CDR3 nucleotides: TGTGCCAGCAGCTCAGGAGGTGTCGGTCTGGAGACCCAGTACTTC.

V and J are TRBV15 and TRBJ2-5; unclear D gene. Germline V CDR1 and CDR2: LNHNV, YYDKDF (reference sequence). There are 15 residues in the CDR3. With 0 bases removed from V and 2 bases from J, the gap between germline ends came to 10 bases. CDR3 nucleotide sequence: TGTGCCACCAGCAGAGATCCACAGCAACAAGAGACCCAGTACTTC. Translation gives CATSRDPQQQETQYF.

The V gene is TRBV18, the J gene TRBJ2-2, with 8 bases lining up with TRBD1. CDR1 is KGHSH, CDR2 LQKENI, per germline. Unmatched junction bases numbered 5, after V lost 2 bases and J lost 6 bases. CDR3 length: 15 amino acids. The CDR3 sequence: CASSPSQGASGELFF. CDR3 sequence (DNA): TGTGCCAGCTCACCAAGCCAGGGGGCATCCGGGGAGCTGTTTTTT.

The chain employs TRBV6-1 and TRBJ1-1; D might be TRBD1 (6 bases). Trimming left V 4 bases short and J 4 bases short, with 22 bases between. Germline V gene data show CDR1 as MNHNS and CDR2 as SASEGT. The CDR3 covers 17 residues. The chain's CDR3 is CASSATLDLGASTEAFF. In DNA form, the CDR3 reads TGTGCCAGCAGTGCCACTCTAGACCTGGGGGCTTCCACTGAAGCTTTCTTT.

This chain connects TRBV12-5 to TRBJ2-3; a weak D match, TRBD2 (6 bases). V was shortened by 1 base and J by 0 bases, with 11 bases between the two germline ends. The CDR3 is made up of 16 amino acids. Germline assignment: CDR1 LGHNT and CDR2 FRNRAP. For the CDR3, the DNA is TGTGCTAGTGGTTTGGGCGGGACGCCTAGCACAGATACGCAGTATTTT. Its translation is CASGLGGTPSTDTQYF.

This clone showed up just a few times. The chain combines TRBV27 with TRBJ1-1; D is undetermined. Germline CDR1 reads MNHEY; CDR2 reads SMNVEV (reference sequence). Trimming removed 1 base at V and 1 base at J, with 7 bases between. The CDR3 covers 14 residues. The CDR3 DNA sequence: TGTGCCAGCAGTTTATTAGGAGCGAACACTGAAGCTTTCTTT. Translated: CASSLLGANTEAFF.

This clone was detected only a few times. The rearrangement uses TRBV6-5 and TRBJ1-5; D gene ambiguous. V was shortened by 6 bases and J by 2 bases, with 11 bases between the two germline ends. Germline V gene sequence: CDR1 MNHEY, CDR2 SVGAGI. There are 14 residues in the CDR3. CDR3 in DNA: TGTGCCAGCAGCCGAGAGAGGGGCAATCAGCCCCAGCATTTT. Encoded protein: CASSRERGNQPQHF.

The J gene is TRBJ2-5, the V gene TRBV10-2, with 11 bases aligning to TRBD2. The germline V gene encodes CDR1 WSHSY and CDR2 SAAADI. The CDR3 spans 13 residues. Germline trimming cut 7 bases from V and 6 bases from J; bases unmatched to any gene: 4. The chain's CDR3 is CASMTSGVKTQYF. DNA of the CDR3: TGCGCCAGCATGACTAGCGGGGTGAAGACCCAGTACTTC.

This chain connects TRBV15 to TRBJ1-2; no clear D. CDR3 length: 13 amino acids. The V end lost 0 bases, the J end lost 7 bases, and 9 bases lay between the germline ends. Germline values: CDR1 LNHNV, CDR2 YYDKDF (reference sequence). As DNA, the CDR3 is TGTGCCACCAGCAGAGATCTTCGGTCTGGCTACACCTTC. It yields the protein CATSRDLRSGYTF.

This chain links TRBV30 with TRBJ2-2; weak D call: TRBD1 (6 bases). The CDR3 has 15 amino acids. From germline, CDR1 is GTSNPN and CDR2 SVGIG (reference sequence). Trimming took off 0 bases at V and 4 bases at J, with 12 bases between the two ends. The CDR3 DNA sequence: TGTGCCTGGAGTGTGAACAGGGTGGGCACCGGGGAGCTGTTTTTT. Its protein product is CAWSVNRVGTGELFF.

Here the CDR3 reads CASSSPFYGYTF. In DNA, the CDR3 is TGTGCCAGCTCGAGTCCTTTCTATGGCTACACCTTC. The gene calls are TRBV12-3 or TRBV12-4 and TRBJ1-2, with no clear D. The CDR3 totals 12 residues. V lost 8 bases and J lost 4, with 11 bases in between.

The chain has TRBV27 and TRBJ2-2; TRBD2 aligns across 13 bases. Germline V CDR1 and CDR2: MNHEY, SMNVEV (reference sequence). V lost 3 bases and J lost 3; bases outside the gene matches: 7. CDR3 length: 18 amino acids. This CDR3 is CASSFSMGTSGDTGELFF. CDR3 DNA sequence: TGTGCCAGCAGTTTTTCTATGGGGACTAGCGGGGACACCGGGGAGCTGTTTTTT.

The V call is TRBV18, the J call TRBJ1-3; D is unresolved. Germline CDR1 KGHSH, CDR2 LQKENI. The CDR3 contains 16 residues. V was trimmed by 2 bases and J by 0 bases, leaving 11 bases between them. For the CDR3, the DNA is TGTGCCAGCTCACCAGCCGCCGCGAGCTCTGGAAACACCATATATTTT. Translation gives CASSPAAASSGNTIYF.

This chain links TRBV27 with TRBJ2-1; 13 bases match TRBD2. With 4 bases clipped from V and 4 bases from J, the junction kept 4 bases outside the gene matches. The germline V gene encodes CDR1 MNHEY and CDR2 SMNVEV (reference sequence). The CDR3 spans 16 residues. DNA for the CDR3: TGTGCCAGCAGTTCTGGACTAGCGGGGGCTTACAATGAGCAGTTCTTC. Protein sequence: CASSSGLAGAYNEQFF.

The CDR3 DNA follows: TGTGCCAGTAGTATTCAGGGGGCCGGGGCTAATGAAAAACTGTTTTTT. Protein sequence: CASSIQGAGANEKLFF. The genes are TRBV19 and TRBJ1-4; 8 nucleotides align to TRBD1. Germline V gives CDR1 LNHDA, CDR2 SQIVND (reference sequence). This CDR3 region has 16 residues. The trim removed 3 bases at V and 3 bases at J, leaving 6 bases unmatched.

In this sample, this clone turned up once. The chain uses TRBV19 and TRBJ2-3, with 12 bases that match TRBD2. V lost 6 bases, J lost 0 bases, and 4 bases stayed unmatched. Per the germline V gene, CDR1 is LNHDA and CDR2 is SQIVND (reference sequence). This CDR3 region has 16 residues. DNA for the CDR3: TGTGCCAGTAGCGGACTAGCGGGGTCTAGCACAGATACGCAGTATTTT. Translation: CASSGLAGSSTDTQYF.

The V call is TRBV19, the J call TRBJ2-1, with a tentative D call TRBD2 (5 bases). Per the germline V gene, CDR1 is LNHDA and CDR2 is SQIVND (reference sequence). Between the trimmed V and J ends, which lost 7 bases and 0 bases, there was a span of 10 bases. The CDR3 contains 14 residues. CDR3 sequence (DNA): TGTGCCAGTACCCCGGGAAACTCCTACAATGAGCAGTTCTTC. This encodes CASTPGNSYNEQFF.

The rearrangement links TRBV5-1 to TRBJ2-3; 7 bases line up with TRBD1. The CDR3 contains 15 residues. V was clipped by 3 bases and J by 2 bases; unmatched bases: 6. Looked up from germline, CDR1 is SGHRS and CDR2 is YFSETQ. The CDR3 DNA reads as TGCGCCAGCAGCTCAGAGACAGGGTTCACAGATACGCAGTATTTT. Residues: CASSSETGFTDTQYF.

The V call is TRBV5-6, the J call TRBJ2-7; TRBD2 agrees at 13 bases. The germline V gene has CDR1 SGHDT and CDR2 YYEEEE. Trimming cost V 4 bases and J 1 base; bases outside gene matches: 5. This CDR3 comprises 16 residues. The CDR3 sequence is CASSPRTSGRSYEQYF. In nucleotides, the CDR3 is TGTGCCAGCAGCCCTAGGACTAGCGGGAGATCCTACGAGCAGTACTTC. The complete variable domain, with remaining parts taken from reference TRBV5-6 and TRBJ2-7, reads DAGVTQSPTHLIKTRGQQVTLRCSPKSGHDTVSWYQQALGQGPQFIFQYYEEEERQRGNFPDRFSGHQFPNYSSELNVNALLLGDSALYLCASSPRTSGRSYEQYFGPGTRLTVT.